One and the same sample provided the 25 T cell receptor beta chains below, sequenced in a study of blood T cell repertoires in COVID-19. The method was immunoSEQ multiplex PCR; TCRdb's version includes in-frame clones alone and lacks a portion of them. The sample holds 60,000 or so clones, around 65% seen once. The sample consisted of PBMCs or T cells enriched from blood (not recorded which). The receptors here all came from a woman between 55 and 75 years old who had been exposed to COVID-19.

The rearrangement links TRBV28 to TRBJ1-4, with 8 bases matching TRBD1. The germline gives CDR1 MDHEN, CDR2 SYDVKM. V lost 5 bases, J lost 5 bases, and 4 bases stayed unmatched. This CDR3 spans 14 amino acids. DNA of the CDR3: TGTGCCAGCAGTGGGACAGGCGGGAATGAAAAACTGTTTTTT. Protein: CASSGTGGNEKLFF.

In DNA, the CDR3 is TGTGCCACCAGTGATTGGGGACAGGGATATGGCTACACCTTC. Translation gives CATSDWGQGYGYTF. J is TRBJ1-2 and V is TRBV24-1; 9 bases agree with TRBD1. The V gene end was trimmed by 2 bases and the J gene end by 5 bases; junction bases not matched to a gene: 2. Germline V gives CDR1 KGHDR, CDR2 SFDVKD. This CDR3 is 14 amino acids long.

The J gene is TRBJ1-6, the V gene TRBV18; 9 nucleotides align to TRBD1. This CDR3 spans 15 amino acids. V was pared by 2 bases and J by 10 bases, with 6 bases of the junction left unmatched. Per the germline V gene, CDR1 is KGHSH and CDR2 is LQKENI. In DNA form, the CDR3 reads TGTGCCAGCTCACCAGCGGGACAGGGTGGGTCACCCCTCCACTTT. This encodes CASSPAGQGGSPLHF.

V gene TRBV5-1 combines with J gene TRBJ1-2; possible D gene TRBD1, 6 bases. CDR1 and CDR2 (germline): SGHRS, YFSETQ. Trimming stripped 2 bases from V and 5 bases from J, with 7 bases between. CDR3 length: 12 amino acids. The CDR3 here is CASSFGQYGYTF. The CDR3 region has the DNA TGCGCCAGCAGCTTCGGACAGTATGGCTACACCTTC.

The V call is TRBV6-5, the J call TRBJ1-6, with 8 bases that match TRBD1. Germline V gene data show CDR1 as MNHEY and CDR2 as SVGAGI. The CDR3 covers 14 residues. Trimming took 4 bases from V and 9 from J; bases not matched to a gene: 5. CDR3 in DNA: TGTGCCAGCAGTTCGGACAGGGATACTTCACCCCTCCACTTT. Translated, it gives CASSSDRDTSPLHF.

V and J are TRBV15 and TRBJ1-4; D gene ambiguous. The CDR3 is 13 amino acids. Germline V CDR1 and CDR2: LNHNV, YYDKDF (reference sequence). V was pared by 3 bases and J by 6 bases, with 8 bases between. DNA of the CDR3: TGTGCCACCAGCAGGGCCCTCGATGAAAAACTGTTTTTT. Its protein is CATSRALDEKLFF. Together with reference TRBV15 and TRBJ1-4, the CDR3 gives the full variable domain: DAMVIQNPRYQVTQFGKPVTLSCSQTLNHNVMYWYQQKSSQAPKLLFHYYDKDFNNEADTPDNFQSRRPNTSFCFLDIRSPGLGDTAMYLCATSRALDEKLFFGSGTQLSVL.

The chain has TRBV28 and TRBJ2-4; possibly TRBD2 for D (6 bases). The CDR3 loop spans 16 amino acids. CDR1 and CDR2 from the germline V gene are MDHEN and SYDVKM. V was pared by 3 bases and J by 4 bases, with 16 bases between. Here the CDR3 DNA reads TGTGCCAGCAGTTTTTTTGGCCCCGCGGGGAAAAACATTCAGTACTTC. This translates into CASSFFGPAGKNIQYF. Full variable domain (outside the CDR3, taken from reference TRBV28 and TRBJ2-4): DVKVTQSSRYLVKRTGEKVFLECVQDMDHENMFWYRQDPGLGLRLIYFSYDVKMKEKGDIPEGYSVSREKKERFSLILESASTNQTSMYLCASSFFGPAGKNIQYFGAGTRLSVL.

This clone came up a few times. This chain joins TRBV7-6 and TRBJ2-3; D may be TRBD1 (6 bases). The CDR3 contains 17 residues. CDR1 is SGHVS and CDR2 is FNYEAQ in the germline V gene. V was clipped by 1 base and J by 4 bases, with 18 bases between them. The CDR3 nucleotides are TGTGCCAGCAGCTTAGATGTTGGGACAACTTTGGCAGATACGCAGTATTTT. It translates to CASSLDVGTTLADTQYF.

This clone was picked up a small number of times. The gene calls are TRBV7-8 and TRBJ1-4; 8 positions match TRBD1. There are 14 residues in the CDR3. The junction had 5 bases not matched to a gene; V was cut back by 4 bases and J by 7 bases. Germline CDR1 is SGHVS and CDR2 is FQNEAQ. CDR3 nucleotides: TGTGCCAGCAGCTGGGGGACAGGAGGTGAAAAACTGTTTTTT. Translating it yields CASSWGTGGEKLFF.

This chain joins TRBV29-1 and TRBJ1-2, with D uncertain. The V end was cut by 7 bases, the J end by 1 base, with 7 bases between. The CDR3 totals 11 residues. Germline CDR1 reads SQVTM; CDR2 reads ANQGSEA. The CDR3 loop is CSAGGNYGYTF. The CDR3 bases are TGCAGCGCCGGTGGTAACTATGGCTACACCTTC.

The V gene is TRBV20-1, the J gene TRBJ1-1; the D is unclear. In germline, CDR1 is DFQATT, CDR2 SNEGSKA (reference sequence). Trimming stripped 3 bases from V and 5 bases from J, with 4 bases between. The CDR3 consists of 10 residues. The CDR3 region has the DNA TGCAGTGCTAGTGTAACTGAAGCTTTCTTT. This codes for CSASVTEAFF.

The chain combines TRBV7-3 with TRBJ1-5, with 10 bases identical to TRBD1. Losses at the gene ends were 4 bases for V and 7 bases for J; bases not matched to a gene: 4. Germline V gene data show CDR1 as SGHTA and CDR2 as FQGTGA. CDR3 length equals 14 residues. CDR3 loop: CASSSGTGAQPQHF. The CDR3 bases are TGTGCCAGCAGCTCTGGGACAGGGGCCCAGCCCCAGCATTTT.

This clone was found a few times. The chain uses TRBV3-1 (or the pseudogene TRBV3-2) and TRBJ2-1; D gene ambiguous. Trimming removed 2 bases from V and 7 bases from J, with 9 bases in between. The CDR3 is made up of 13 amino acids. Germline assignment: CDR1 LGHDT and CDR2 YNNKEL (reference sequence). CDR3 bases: TGTGCCAGCAGCCAAACGCGGAAAAATGAGCAGTTCTTC. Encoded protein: CASSQTRKNEQFF.

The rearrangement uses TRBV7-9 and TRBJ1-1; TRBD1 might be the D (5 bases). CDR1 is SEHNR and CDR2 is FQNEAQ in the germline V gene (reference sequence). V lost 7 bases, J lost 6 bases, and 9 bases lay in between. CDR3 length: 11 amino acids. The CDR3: CASNEGAEAFF. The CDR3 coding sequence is TGTGCCAGCAATGAAGGGGCTGAAGCTTTCTTT.

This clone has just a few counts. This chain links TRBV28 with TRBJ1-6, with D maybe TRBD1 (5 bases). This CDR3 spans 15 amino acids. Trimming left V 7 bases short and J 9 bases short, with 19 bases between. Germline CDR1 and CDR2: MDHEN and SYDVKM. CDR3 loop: CASTTGGPGGSPLHF. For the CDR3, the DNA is TGTGCCAGCACCACGGGGGGACCCGGGGGTTCACCCCTCCACTTT.

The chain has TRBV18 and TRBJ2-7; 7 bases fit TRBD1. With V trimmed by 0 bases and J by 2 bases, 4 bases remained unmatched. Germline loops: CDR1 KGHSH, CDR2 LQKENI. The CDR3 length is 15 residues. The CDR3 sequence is CASSPPGTVTYEQYF. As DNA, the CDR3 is TGTGCCAGCTCACCACCCGGGACAGTCACCTACGAGCAGTACTTC.

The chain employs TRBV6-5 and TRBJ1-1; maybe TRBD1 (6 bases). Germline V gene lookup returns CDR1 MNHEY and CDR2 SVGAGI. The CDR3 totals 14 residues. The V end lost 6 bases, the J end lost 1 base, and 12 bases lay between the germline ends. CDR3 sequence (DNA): TGTGCCAGCAGAAGGGGGGGCGGGAACACTGAAGCTTTCTTT. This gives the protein CASRRGGGNTEAFF.

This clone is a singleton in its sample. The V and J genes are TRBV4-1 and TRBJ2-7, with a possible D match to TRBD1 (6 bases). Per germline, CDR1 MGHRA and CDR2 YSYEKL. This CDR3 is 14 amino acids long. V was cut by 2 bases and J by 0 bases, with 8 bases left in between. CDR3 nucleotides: TGCGCCAGCAGCCAACGGGACACCTCCTACGAGCAGTACTTC. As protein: CASSQRDTSYEQYF.

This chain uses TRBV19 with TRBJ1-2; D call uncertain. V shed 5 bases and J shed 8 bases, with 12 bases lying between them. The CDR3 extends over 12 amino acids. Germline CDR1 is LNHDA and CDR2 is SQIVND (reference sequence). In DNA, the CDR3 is TGTGCCAGTAGTCCCCTTGGGCACGGCTACACCTTC. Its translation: CASSPLGHGYTF.

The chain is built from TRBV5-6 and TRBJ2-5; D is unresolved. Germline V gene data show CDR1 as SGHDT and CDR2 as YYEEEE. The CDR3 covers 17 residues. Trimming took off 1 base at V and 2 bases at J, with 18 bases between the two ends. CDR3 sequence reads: CASSLSRRQLIQETQYF. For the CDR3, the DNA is TGTGCCAGCAGCTTGTCGCGTCGACAACTGATACAAGAGACCCAGTACTTC.

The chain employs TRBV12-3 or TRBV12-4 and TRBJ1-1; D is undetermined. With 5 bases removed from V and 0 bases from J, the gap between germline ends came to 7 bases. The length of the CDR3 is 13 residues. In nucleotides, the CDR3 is TGTGCCAGCAGTCCACAGCTGAACACTGAAGCTTTCTTT. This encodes CASSPQLNTEAFF.

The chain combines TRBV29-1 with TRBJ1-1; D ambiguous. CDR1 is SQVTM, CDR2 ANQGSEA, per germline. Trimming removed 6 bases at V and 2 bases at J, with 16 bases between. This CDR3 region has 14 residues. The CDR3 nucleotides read TGCAGCGTCACCTCTACGGCAGGCAACACTGAAGCTTTCTTT. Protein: CSVTSTAGNTEAFF.

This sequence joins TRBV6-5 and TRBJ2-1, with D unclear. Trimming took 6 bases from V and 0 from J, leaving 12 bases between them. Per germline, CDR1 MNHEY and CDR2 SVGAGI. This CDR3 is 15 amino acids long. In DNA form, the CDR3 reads TGTGCCAGCAGGCCACGGTTGAGCTCCTACAATGAGCAGTTCTTC. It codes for CASRPRLSSYNEQFF.

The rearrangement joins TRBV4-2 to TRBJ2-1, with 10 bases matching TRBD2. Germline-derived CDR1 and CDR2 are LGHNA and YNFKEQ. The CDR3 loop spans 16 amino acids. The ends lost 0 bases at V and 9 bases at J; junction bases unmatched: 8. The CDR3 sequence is CASSQELSGGAGEQFF. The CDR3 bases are TGTGCCAGCAGCCAAGAGTTAAGCGGGGGGGCAGGTGAGCAGTTCTTC.

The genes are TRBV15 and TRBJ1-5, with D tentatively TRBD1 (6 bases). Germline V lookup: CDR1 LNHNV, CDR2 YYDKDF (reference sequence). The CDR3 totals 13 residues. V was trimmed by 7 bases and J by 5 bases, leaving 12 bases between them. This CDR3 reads CATTQGNDQPQHF. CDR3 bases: TGTGCCACCACCCAGGGGAACGATCAGCCCCAGCATTTT.